This T cell receptor beta chain was profiled in a study of T-cell reconstitution after alpha-beta-depleted transplantation in children. This clonotype was seen ten or more times. The ends were cut back, 1 base at V and 3 bases at J, with 13 bases in the middle. Germline V gene lookup returns CDR1 SSHAT and CDR2 FNYEAQ (reference sequence). The CDR3 spans 16 residues. The TCRbeta library incorporated unique molecular identifiers. TCRdb reprocessed the PCR reads via MiXCR and lists one record per CDR3 protein. Of about 92,000 distinct CDR3 sequences listed, 9% to 15% are singletons. The source is a human donor who donated a stem cell graft to a child with inherited bone marrow failure. The specimen was PBMCs from the stem cell graft donor, collected from the stem cell graft. This chain connects TRBV7-7 to TRBJ2-1; a possible D gene is TRBD2 (5 bases). The DNA for the CDR3 is TGTGCCAGCAGCTTAGGAGTCGGACTGGACTACAATGAGCAGTTCTTC. This codes for CASSLGVGLDYNEQFF.